A single sample is the source of the 21 T cell receptor beta chains below, sequenced in a study of monozygotic twins with inflammatory bowel disease. TCRdb re-called the 5' RACE reads and shows each CDR3 protein once, DNA omitted. The sample table includes some 330,000 distinct CDR3 sequences. The specimen sequenced was blood. These receptors all come from a human donor with ulcerative colitis or Crohn's disease, or a healthy co-twin of an affected twin (not recorded which).

The rearrangement joins TRBV12-3 or TRBV12-4 to TRBJ2-1; no DNA is available, so the TRBD2 call from TCRdb remains unchecked. This CDR3 contains 14 residues. Here the CDR3 reads CASRGLANYNEQFF.

The rearrangement joins TRBV9 to TRBJ2-2; without DNA, the TCRdb call of TRBD1 cannot be checked. CDR3 size: 15 residues. Germline loops: CDR1 SGDLS, CDR2 YYNGEE. The CDR3: CASSTYRGRTGELFF.

The genes are TRBV20-1 and TRBJ2-2. CDR1 and CDR2 (germline): DFQATT, SNEGSKA (reference sequence). This CDR3 has 14 residues. The CDR3 loop is CSARFGANTGELFF.

The chain employs TRBV5-1 and TRBJ2-7; TCRdb selects TRBD2, and the lack of DNA leaves this call unchecked. The CDR3 extends over 13 amino acids. From germline, CDR1 is SGHRS and CDR2 YFSETQ. The CDR3 spells CASSWEGLYEQYF.

CDR3 loop: CASSLAAGFGNQPQHF. The genes are TRBV7-2 and TRBJ1-5. The CDR3 spans 16 residues. Germline V gene lookup returns CDR1 SGHTA and CDR2 FQGNSA.

This chain connects TRBV7-2 to TRBJ1-1; TCRdb's assignment of TRBD1 cannot be checked, as there is no DNA. There are 14 residues in the CDR3. Germline-derived CDR1 and CDR2 are SGHTA and FQGNSA. CDR3 protein: CASSFGQVNTEAFF.

The V and J genes are TRBV18 and TRBJ2-3; TCRdb indicates TRBD2, and absent DNA this call remains unverified. Germline V gene lookup returns CDR1 KGHSH and CDR2 LQKENI. There are 16 residues in the CDR3. This CDR3 is CASSPPLYGRADTQYF. Full variable domain (rest looked up from reference TRBV18 and TRBJ2-3): NAGVMQNPRHLVRRRGQEARLRCSPMKGHSHVYWYRQLPEEGLKFMVYLQKENIIDESGMPKERFSAEFPKEGPSILRIQQVVRGDSAAYFCASSPPLYGRADTQYFGPGTRLTVL.

V gene TRBV7-9 combines with J gene TRBJ2-7; TCRdb's assignment of TRBD1 cannot be checked, as there is no DNA. In germline, CDR1 is SEHNR, CDR2 FQNEAQ (reference sequence). The CDR3 is made up of 14 amino acids. The CDR3 protein is CASSSRDRDYEQYF. Full variable domain (missing parts from reference TRBV7-9 and TRBJ2-7): DTGVSQNPRHKITKRGQNVTFRCDPISEHNRLYWYRQTLGQGPEFLTYFQNEAQLEKSRLLSDRFSAERPKGSFSTLEIQRTEQGDSAMYLCASSSRDRDYEQYFGPGTRLTVT.

V and J are TRBV5-1 and TRBJ2-1; TCRdb selects TRBD2, and the lack of DNA leaves this call unchecked. This CDR3 region has 15 residues. From germline, CDR1 is SGHRS and CDR2 YFSETQ. CDR3 in amino acids: CASAAGGQLYNEQFF.

The chain joins TRBV7-2 to TRBJ2-5; no DNA is available, so the TRBD2 call from TCRdb remains unchecked. There are 16 residues in the CDR3. Germline loops: CDR1 SGHTA, CDR2 FQGNSA. CDR3 sequence: CASSVSSGVLSETQYF.

This chain links TRBV3-1 with TRBJ1-6; TCRdb lists TRBD1, though no DNA is available to test this call. CDR1 is LGHDT, CDR2 YNNKEL, per germline (reference sequence). CDR3 length: 19 residues. The CDR3 loop is CASSQGETGTGGYRSPLHF.

The CDR3 loop reads CASSFQISTDTQYF. The J gene is TRBJ2-3, the V gene TRBV12-3 or TRBV12-4. There are 14 residues in the CDR3.

The CDR3 spells CASSGSLGGGEQFF. The genes are TRBV10-2 and TRBJ2-1; TCRdb gives TRBD2 as the D gene, but with no DNA this cannot be confirmed. The germline CDR1 and CDR2 sequences are WSHSY and SAAADI. The CDR3 has 14 amino acids.

The chain has TRBV7-2 and TRBJ1-5; TCRdb's D call of TRBD1 is untestable without DNA. Germline CDR1 SGHTA, CDR2 FQGNSA. The CDR3 is made up of 13 amino acids. The CDR3 sequence: CASSLGGIQPQHF. The full variable domain, completed using reference TRBV7-2 and TRBJ1-5, is GAGVSQSPSNKVTEKGKDVELRCDPISGHTALYWYRQSLGQGLEFLIYFQGNSAPDKSGLPSDRFSAERTGGSVSTLTIQRTQQEDSAVYLCASSLGGIQPQHFGDGTRLSIL.

The chain carries TRBV6-1 and TRBJ2-7. The CDR3 spans 13 residues. Germline CDR1 MNHNS, CDR2 SASEGT. The CDR3 reads CASSQATQYEQYF.

The V and J genes are TRBV25-1 and TRBJ2-1; the TCRdb call, TRBD2, lacks DNA for checking. The CDR3 length is 17 residues. Germline values: CDR1 MGHDK, CDR2 SYGVNS. This chain's CDR3 is CASSPGHAGGVYNEQFF.

This chain connects TRBV4-2 to TRBJ1-6. Germline loops: CDR1 LGHNA, CDR2 YNFKEQ. The CDR3 runs 15 residues. The CDR3 sequence: CASSQHEPNNSPLHF.

This rearrangement joins TRBV6-1 to TRBJ1-4; TCRdb calls TRBD1, which cannot be checked without DNA. The CDR3 runs to 18 residues. Per the germline V gene, CDR1 is MNHNS and CDR2 is SASEGT. This CDR3 reads CASSPMRGIGYPDEKLFF.

This rearrangement joins TRBV29-1 to TRBJ2-2; TCRdb designates TRBD2, a call that cannot be tested without DNA. The CDR3 is 13 amino acids. Germline assignment: CDR1 SQVTM and CDR2 ANQGSEA. Here the CDR3 reads CGATSGNTGELFF.

The CDR3 here is CASSPTFRLDEQFF. This chain connects TRBV9 to TRBJ2-1. This CDR3 comprises 14 residues. Germline V CDR1 and CDR2: SGDLS, YYNGEE.

The rearrangement uses TRBV12-3 or TRBV12-4 and TRBJ2-1; TCRdb's D call, TRBD1, is unchecked because there is no DNA. The CDR3 contains 15 residues. CDR3 sequence: CASSPRQPSYNEQFF.